This TCR beta chain is drawn from a study of cytomegalovirus exposure and HLA in healthy donors. Study-wide results and limits: Using a false discovery rate of 0.05, a later analysis showed that approximately 16,000 TCR beta sequences were associated with HLA alleles. In presence/absence analyses, roughly uniform sequencing depth across donors was assumed.

PCR used 60 Vbeta primers and 13 Jbeta primers. Using immunoSEQ multiplex PCR, the repertoire was profiled, and TCRdb retains in-frame clones only, with some absent. The sample lists around 110,000 clones, 79% occurring once. Germline V gene data show CDR1 as SGHNT and CDR2 as YENEEA. The CDR3 runs to 15 residues. With 5 bases removed from V and 0 bases from J, the gap between germline ends came to 13 bases. While unrecorded immune exposures were likely, the donors were nominally healthy when sampled. As to this clone: The target antigen is unknown.

The chain carries TRBV11-3 and TRBJ1-1; D possibly corresponds to TRBD1 (5 bases). The clonotype comes from a man aged 25 to 40 in good health and CMV-seropositive. The sample taken for sequencing was PBMCs. CDR3 coding DNA: TGTGCCAGCAGCCCCGGGGGTAAGATGAACACTGAAGCTTTCTTT. This translates into CASSPGGKMNTEAFF.